This TCR beta chain comes out of a study of molecular identifiers for immune sequencing clone quantification (dated by TCRdb to about 2018). With respect to the entire study: For a replicate experiment, the RNA from either 20,000 or 100,000 naive CD8 T cells was divided into five aliquots, and four of those aliquots went on to sequencing. CD8 T cells were used in a methods study to benchmark molecular-identifier clustering-based TCR repertoire sequencing (MIDCIRS) and TCR RNA copy counting.

What the study reported, not specific to this receptor: In CMV-specific effector cells, clones with more than 20 RNA copies contained over 97% of molecules, whereas in naive cells such clones contained under 1% of molecules. Modeling indicated approximately 2.7 TCR RNA copies recovered per cell, compared with around 11 by digital PCR, which implies a capture efficiency of 25% to 35%. Without barcode sub-clustering, chimeric consensus sequences inflated TCR diversity; chimeras reached as high as 47%. Highly expanded clone sizes could be underestimated because identical TCR molecules may share a barcode. Spiked-in Jurkat TCR RNA equal to a single cell's worth was reported to be detectable even within 1,100,000 naive CD8 T cells. The naive libraries included spiked-in Jurkat TCR RNA (10 copies' worth), and this RNA is not part of the donor repertoire.

Library preparation used PCR. Sequencing was carried out with a NextSeq 500. Bulk TCR libraries were generated as previously described, with the TCR primers listed in Table S5 used. Purification of total RNA was performed with the Qiagen AllPrep DNA/RNA kit. Before analysis, reads from multiple sequencing runs of one library were combined. The paper's processing steps were these. Reads were retained only if their TCR constant sequence matched exactly, and those retained reads were trimmed to 150 nt and grouped according to their 12-nt molecular barcodes. Reads in each barcode group were sub-clustered using a 15% Levenshtein threshold, and a quality-weighted consensus sequence was built for each RNA molecule. Non-functional sequences were filtered out, along with any lower-count sequence sitting one edit away from another sequence. Based on a fit of two negative binomial distributions, barcode sub-clusters having less than 20% of the maximum read count were discarded. TCRdb ran its own pipeline on the public reads, namely fastp trimming at Q25 and MiXCR clone calling, and kept in-frame beta chains. Merged by CDR3 protein, the rows form single entries marked with the most common genes and DNA. TCRdb, not the original authors, processed these V and J calls. The sample table contains about 630,000 distinct CDR3 sequences; only one count was recorded for around 25% of them. Together, the top ten hold 0.75% to 0.8% of the sample.

Libraries of naive CD8 T cells were generated from about 21,000 to 970,000 sorted cells, with 10%, 30% or 50% of the purified RNA used. On a BD FACSAria II, naive CD8 T cells were FACS-sorted as CD8+CD4-CCR7+CD45RA+ and collected into RLT Plus buffer. Detection sensitivity was tested by spiking Jurkat RNA equal to fewer than twelve TCR copies' worth into samples containing about 19,000-1,000,000 naive CD8 T cells. CD8 T cells were enriched using RosetteSep CD8+ T Cell Enrichment Cocktail and Ficoll-Paque, and the enriched cells then underwent ACK red cell lysis. At the junction V is shortened by 5 bases and J by 0 bases, with 16 bases in between. The CDR3 numbers 16 amino acids, ends counted. The CDR3 DNA has 48 bases and is translated from base 1. The germline V gene supplies CDR1 MDHEN and CDR2 SYDVKM. About this clonotype: What this receptor recognizes is not known. A much larger clone is a single base away; this may be a read error. As the CDR3 is not closed by the conserved phenylalanine or tryptophan, this likely results from a read error.

The chain is encoded by TRBV28 joined to TRBJ1-1; too little of a D gene remains to name it. The sequence was collected from a human donor in good health. Some libraries in this study had Jurkat cell RNA spiked in. Sample: naive CD8+ T cells from blood, with Jurkat cell RNA spiked in. Reading the label with the study, this specimen's cell subset or site is: FACS-sorted CD8+CD4-CCR7+CD45RA+ naive T cells. Read as DNA, the sequence is TGTGCCAGCAGTGCGGCCGAGGTCTTGATGAACACTGAAGCTTTCTCT. It specifies CASSAAEVLMNTEAFS.